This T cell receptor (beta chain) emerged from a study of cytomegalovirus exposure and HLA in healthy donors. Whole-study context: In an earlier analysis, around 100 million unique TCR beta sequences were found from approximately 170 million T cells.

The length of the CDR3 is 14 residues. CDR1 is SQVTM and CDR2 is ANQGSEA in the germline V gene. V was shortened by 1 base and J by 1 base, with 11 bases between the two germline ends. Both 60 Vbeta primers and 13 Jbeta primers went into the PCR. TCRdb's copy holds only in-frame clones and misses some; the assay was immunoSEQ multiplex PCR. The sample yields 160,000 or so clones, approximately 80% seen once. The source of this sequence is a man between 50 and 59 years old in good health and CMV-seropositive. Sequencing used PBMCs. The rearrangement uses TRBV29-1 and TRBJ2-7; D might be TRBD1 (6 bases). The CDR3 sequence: CSVEGRGESYEQYF. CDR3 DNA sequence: TGCAGCGTTGAAGGCAGGGGTGAATCCTACGAGCAGTACTTC.